The present T cell receptor beta chain was sequenced within a study of CD8 T cells in ankylosing spondylitis. Points from the study as a whole: Typical of ankylosing spondylitis blood, it appeared, was a TCR beta motif of eight highly homologous variants. CD8+ by phenotype, disease-linked clones were relatively rare in peripheral blood.

This clonotype was detected a few times. No antigen is known for it. TCRdb reprocessed the 5' RACE reads with MiXCR, giving one entry per CDR3 protein. The table includes fewer than 750,000 distinct CDR3 sequences, under 20% detected once. V was shortened by 2 bases and J by 6 bases, with 15 bases between the two germline ends. CDR3 size: 14 residues. CDR1 and CDR2 from the germline V gene are SGHRS and YFSETQ. This chain uses TRBV5-1 with TRBJ2-7; D perhaps matches TRBD2 (5 bases). Sequenced material: blood, either unsorted or a sorted T cell fraction (not recorded which). The TCR originated in a male donor with ankylosing spondylitis. The CDR3 spells CASSFNWERFEQYF. The CDR3, as DNA: TGCGCCAGCAGCTTTAACTGGGAGAGGTTCGAGCAGTACTTC.